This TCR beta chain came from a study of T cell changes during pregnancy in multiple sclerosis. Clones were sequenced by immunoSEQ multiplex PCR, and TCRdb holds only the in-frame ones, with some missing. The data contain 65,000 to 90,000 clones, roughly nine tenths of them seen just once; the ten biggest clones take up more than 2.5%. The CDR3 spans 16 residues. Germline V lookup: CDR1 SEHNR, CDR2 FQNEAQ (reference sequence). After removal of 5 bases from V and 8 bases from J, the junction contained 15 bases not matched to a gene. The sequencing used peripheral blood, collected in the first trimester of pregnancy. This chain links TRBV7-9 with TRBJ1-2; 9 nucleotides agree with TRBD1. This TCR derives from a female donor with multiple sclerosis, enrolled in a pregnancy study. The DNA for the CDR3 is TGTGCCAGCAGCCGAGCCCAAACAGGGGGCCAGAAGGGCTACACCTTC. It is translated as CASSRAQTGGQKGYTF.